This TCR beta chain was found in a study of blood T cell repertoires in COVID-19. This clone was observed a single time. The CDR3 runs to 14 residues. The germline CDR1 and CDR2 sequences are SGHAT and FQDESV (reference sequence). After removal of 5 bases from V and 5 bases from J, the junction contained 5 bases not matched to a gene. Data came from immunoSEQ multiplex PCR; TCRdb stores just in-frame clones and leaves some out. The data show some 300,000 clones, about nine tenths seen once. This sequence originates from a woman aged 25 to 45 who had recovered from COVID-19. Sequences were obtained from peripheral blood. The chain joins TRBV11-1 to TRBJ2-1; 8 nucleotides align to TRBD1. Here the CDR3 reads CASSRDRYNNEQFF. CDR3 coding DNA: TGTGCCAGCAGCCGGGACAGGTACAACAATGAGCAGTTCTTC. Based on the CDR3 plus reference TRBV11-1 and TRBJ2-1, the full variable domain is EAEVAQSPRYKITEKSQAVAFWCDPISGHATLYWYRQILGQGPELLVQFQDESVVDDSQLPKDRFSAERLKGVDSTLKIQPAELGDSAMYLCASSRDRYNNEQFFGPGTRLTVL.